This T cell receptor beta chain was profiled in a study of vaccination effects on CD4 cells after COVID-19. General study points: Common cold coronavirus cross-reactivity was shown by only 1 of 255 vaccine-induced clones in healthy vaccinees. Few convalescent patients, and no early post-infection timepoints, were available to the study.

Expansion of antigen-specific CD4+ T cells with viral peptide pools was carried out by the ViraFEST assay before sequencing. Subsequent to approximately 9 days of culture, CD4+ T cells were isolated. Vaccinees lacked prior SARS-CoV-2 infection and tested negative for nucleocapsid antibodies. Every well got a few million PBMC, which were grown with about 9.6 IU/ml IL-2 and 10 ug/ml peptides. Half-medium replacement with IL-2 medium occurred on days 3 and 7. A word on this clone: Its antigen is unidentified.

Sequenced by immunoSEQ multiplex PCR; TCRdb stores in-frame clones only, minus some. This sample has under 25,000 clones, with roughly 73% found just once. The sequences come from CD4+ T cells from PBMCs cultured with SARS-CoV-2 spike peptides, collected before COVID-19 vaccination. The TCR originated in a human donor who received a COVID-19 vaccine.

This CDR3 reads CASSFLAGDNTGELFF. CDR3 nucleotide sequence: TGCGCCAGCAGCTTTTTAGCGGGAGATAACACCGGGGAGCTGTTTTTT. This chain links TRBV5-1 with TRBJ2-2; TRBD2 matches at 9 bases. The germline CDR1 and CDR2 sequences are SGHRS and YFSETQ. With 2 bases clipped from V and 2 bases from J, the junction kept 4 bases outside the gene matches. This CDR3 is 16 amino acids long.